This T cell receptor (beta chain) appears in the sequencing data of a study of T cells after yellow fever vaccination. 5'RACE template switching produced TCR cDNA carrying a universal primer site and UMIs. Via MiXCR, TCRdb re-called the 5' RACE reads, giving one row per CDR3 protein. The sample carries about 69,000 distinct CDR3 sequences, approximately 6.2% recorded once. The sample holds many counts of this clonotype. Its target is not known. Study-wide findings and caveats: Although the secondary response was weaker, it peaked faster, at day 5 versus 15. Booster sampling recovered most clones from primary vaccination (roughly 97% CD4, around 88% CD8).

Germline trimming cut 10 bases from V and 1 base from J; bases unmatched to any gene: 2. The CDR3 runs 12 residues. CDR1 ENHRY and CDR2 SYGVKD come from the germline V gene. The TCR sequence derives from a man between 18 and 35 years old who received the YFV17D yellow fever vaccine. Sequenced material: CD4+ T cells sorted from PBMCs, taken more than 13 days after the first yellow fever vaccination. This rearrangement joins TRBV10-3 to TRBJ2-7, with 9 positions matching TRBD1. The CDR3 reads CATGQGSYEQYV. CDR3 DNA: TGTGCCACCGGACAGGGGTCCTACGAGCAGTACGTC.